This T cell receptor beta chain came from a study of T cells in Graves' hyperthyroidism and ophthalmopathy. Study outcomes and limitations: Ophthalmopathy cases were set apart from stable hyperthyroidism by a 13 V-J model. Most clonotypes expanded in the thyroid (above 0.001) were also present in blood. Onset of ophthalmopathy came a median roughly 6.5 months after the model predicted it.

The length of the CDR3 is 15 residues. Per germline, CDR1 SGDLS and CDR2 YYNGEE. V shed 5 bases and J 3 bases; nucleotides not matched to a gene: 6. RNA transcripts served as the template for amplifying TCR beta CDR3 regions. During a first-round RT-PCR of the TCR CDR3, the HTBI primer set was used. TCRdb reprocessed the multiplex PCR reads with MiXCR, giving one entry per CDR3 protein. The sample has hundreds of thousands of distinct CDR3 sequences; 45% are singletons. In the case of this clonotype: The antigen is undetermined.

Sequenced: peripheral blood or thyroid tissue (not recorded which). The clonotype was recovered from an adult man with Graves' disease, either hyperthyroidism or ophthalmopathy (not recorded which). The chain is built from TRBV9 and TRBJ2-7; TRBD2 agrees at 12 bases. CDR3 amino acids: CASSRMTSGSYEQYF. DNA for the CDR3: TGTGCCAGCAGTCGGATGACTAGCGGGAGCTACGAGCAGTACTTC.